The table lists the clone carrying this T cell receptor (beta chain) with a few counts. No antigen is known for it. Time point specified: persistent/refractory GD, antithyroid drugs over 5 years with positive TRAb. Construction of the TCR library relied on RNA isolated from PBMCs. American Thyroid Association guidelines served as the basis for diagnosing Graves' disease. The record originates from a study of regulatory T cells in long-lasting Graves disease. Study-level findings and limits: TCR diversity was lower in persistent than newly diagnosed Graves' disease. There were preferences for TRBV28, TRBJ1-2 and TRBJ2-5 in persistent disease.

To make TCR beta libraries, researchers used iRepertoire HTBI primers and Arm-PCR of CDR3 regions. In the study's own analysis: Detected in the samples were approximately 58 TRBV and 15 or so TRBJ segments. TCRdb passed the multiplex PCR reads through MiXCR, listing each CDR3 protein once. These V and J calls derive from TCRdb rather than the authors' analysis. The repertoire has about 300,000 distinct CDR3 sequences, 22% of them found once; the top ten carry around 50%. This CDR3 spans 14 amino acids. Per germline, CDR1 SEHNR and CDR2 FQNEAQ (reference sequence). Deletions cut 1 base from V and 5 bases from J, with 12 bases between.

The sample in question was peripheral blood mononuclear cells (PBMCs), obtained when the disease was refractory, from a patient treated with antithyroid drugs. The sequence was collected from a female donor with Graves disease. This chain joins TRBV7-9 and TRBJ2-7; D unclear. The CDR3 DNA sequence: TGTGCCAGCAGCTTAGTCGAAGGTCTCCACGAGCAGTACTTC. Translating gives CASSLVEGLHEQYF. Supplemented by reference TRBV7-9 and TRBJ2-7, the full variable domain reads DTGVSQNPRHKITKRGQNVTFRCDPISEHNRLYWYRQTLGQGPEFLTYFQNEAQLEKSRLLSDRFSAERPKGSFSTLEIQRTEQGDSAMYLCASSLVEGLHEQYFGPGTRLTVT.